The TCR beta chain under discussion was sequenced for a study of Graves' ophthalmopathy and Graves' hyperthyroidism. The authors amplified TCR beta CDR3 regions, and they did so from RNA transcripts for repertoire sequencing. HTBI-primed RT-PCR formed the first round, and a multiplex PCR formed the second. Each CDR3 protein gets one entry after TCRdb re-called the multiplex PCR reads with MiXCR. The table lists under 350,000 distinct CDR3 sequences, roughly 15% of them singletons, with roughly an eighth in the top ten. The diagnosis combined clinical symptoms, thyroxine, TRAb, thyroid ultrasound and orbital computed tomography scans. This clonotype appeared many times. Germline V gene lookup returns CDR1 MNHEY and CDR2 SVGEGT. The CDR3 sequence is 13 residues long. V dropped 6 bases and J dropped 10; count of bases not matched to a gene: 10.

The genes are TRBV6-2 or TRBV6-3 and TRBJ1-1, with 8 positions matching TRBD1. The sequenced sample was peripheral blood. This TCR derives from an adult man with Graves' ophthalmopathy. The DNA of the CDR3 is TGTGCCAGCAGACGAGGACAGGGCTCTGGAGCTTTCTTT. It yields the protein CASRRGQGSGAFF.